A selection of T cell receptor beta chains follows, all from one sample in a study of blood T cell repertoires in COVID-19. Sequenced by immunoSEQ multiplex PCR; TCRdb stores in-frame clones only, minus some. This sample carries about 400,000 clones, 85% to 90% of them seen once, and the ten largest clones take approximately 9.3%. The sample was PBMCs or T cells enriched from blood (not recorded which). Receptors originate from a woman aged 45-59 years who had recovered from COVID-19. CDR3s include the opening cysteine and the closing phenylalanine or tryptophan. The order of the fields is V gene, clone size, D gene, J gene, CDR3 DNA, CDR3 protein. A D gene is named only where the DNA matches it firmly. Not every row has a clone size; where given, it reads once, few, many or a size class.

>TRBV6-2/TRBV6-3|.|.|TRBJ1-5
TGTGCCAGCAGTGACAGATATAGCAATCAGCCCCAGCATTTT
CASSDRYSNQPQHF
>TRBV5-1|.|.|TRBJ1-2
TGCGCCAGCAGCTTCGAGGGAATTCGTGGCTACACCTTC
CASSFEGIRGYTF
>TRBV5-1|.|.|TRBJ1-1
TGCGCCAGCAGAGAGGACAGCGCCTCTGAAGCTTTCTTT
CASREDSASEAFF
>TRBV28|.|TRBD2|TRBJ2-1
TGTGCCAGCAGTCCCCGGACTAGCGACTTCGGTGAGCAGTTCTTC
CASSPRTSDFGEQFF
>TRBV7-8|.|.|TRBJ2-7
TGTGCCAGCAGTAGACTCAGGGGGACTTACGAGCAGTACTTC
CASSRLRGTYEQYF
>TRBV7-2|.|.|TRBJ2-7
TGTGCCAGCAGCCTGGACCCGCCAGGGTACGAGCAGTACTTC
CASSLDPPGYEQYF
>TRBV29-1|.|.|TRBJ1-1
TGCAGCGTTGAAGATCCCGGGGAAGCTTTCTTT
CSVEDPGEAFF
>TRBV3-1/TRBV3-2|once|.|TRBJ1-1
TGTGCCAGCAGCCGATCAGACAGAAACAACTTGGGAGCTTTCTTT
CASSRSDRNNLGAFF
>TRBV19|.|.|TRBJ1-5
TGTGCCAGTAGTATAGAGGAGGCACGGCCCCAGCATTTT
CASSIEEARPQHF
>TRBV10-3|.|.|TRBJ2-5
TGTGCCATCAGTGAGTCCCCCGGAGAGACCCAGTACTTC
CAISESPGETQYF
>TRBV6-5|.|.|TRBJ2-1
TGTGCCAGCAATATAGCCGCCCTAAATGAGCAGTTCTTC
CASNIAALNEQFF
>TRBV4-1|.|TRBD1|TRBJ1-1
TGCGCCAGCAGTCCAGGATACAGGGGCTGGACTGAAGCTTTCTTT
CASSPGYRGWTEAFF